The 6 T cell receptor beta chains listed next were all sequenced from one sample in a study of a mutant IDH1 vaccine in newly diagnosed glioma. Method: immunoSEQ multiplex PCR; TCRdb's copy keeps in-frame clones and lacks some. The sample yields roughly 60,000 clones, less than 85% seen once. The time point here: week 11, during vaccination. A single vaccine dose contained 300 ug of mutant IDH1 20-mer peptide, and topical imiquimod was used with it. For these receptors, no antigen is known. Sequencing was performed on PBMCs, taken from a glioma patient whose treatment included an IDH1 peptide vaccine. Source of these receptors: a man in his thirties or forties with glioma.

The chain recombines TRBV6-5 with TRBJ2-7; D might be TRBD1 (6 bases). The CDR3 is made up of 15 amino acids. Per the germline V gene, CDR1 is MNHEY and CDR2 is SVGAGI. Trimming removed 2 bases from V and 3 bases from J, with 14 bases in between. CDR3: CASSYGQGILYEQYF. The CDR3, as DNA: TGTGCCAGCAGTTACGGTCAGGGGATTCTCTACGAGCAGTACTTC.

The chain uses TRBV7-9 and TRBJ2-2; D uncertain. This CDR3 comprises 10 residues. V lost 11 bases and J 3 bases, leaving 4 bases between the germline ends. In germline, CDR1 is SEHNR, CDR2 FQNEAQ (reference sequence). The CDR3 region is CAQDTGELFF. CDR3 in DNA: TGTGCCCAGGACACCGGGGAGCTGTTTTTT.

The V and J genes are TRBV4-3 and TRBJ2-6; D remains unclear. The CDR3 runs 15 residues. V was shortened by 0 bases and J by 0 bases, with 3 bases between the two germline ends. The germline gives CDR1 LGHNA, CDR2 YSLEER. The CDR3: CASSQDNSGANVLTF. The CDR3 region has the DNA TGCGCCAGCAGCCAAGACAACTCTGGGGCCAACGTCCTGACTTTC.

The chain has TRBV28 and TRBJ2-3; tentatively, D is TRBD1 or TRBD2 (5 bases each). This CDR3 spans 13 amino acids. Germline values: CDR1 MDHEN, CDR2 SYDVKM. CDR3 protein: CALRDGWTDTQYF. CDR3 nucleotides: TGTGCGCTCCGGGACGGTTGGACAGATACGCAGTATTTT.

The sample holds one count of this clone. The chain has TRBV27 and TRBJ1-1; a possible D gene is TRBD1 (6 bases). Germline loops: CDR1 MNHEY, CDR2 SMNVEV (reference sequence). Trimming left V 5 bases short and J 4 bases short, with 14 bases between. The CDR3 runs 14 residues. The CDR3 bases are TGTGCCAGCAGTGCCGACAGGTCCTCCACTGAAGCTTTCTTT. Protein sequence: CASSADRSSTEAFF.

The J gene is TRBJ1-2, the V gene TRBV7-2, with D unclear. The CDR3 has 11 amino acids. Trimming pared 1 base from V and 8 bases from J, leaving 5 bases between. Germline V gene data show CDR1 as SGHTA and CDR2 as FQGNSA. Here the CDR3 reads CASSLVGGYTF. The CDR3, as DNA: TGTGCCAGCAGCTTAGTTGGGGGCTACACCTTC.